This is a list of T cell receptor beta chains from one sample in a study of blood T cell repertoires in COVID-19. Assay: immunoSEQ multiplex PCR; the TCRdb copy retains only in-frame clones and omits some. The sample has fewer than 300,000 clones, 70% to 85% seen once. The sequenced material came from peripheral blood. These receptors were obtained from a human donor with COVID-19, enrolled during active disease. The donor label of this sample is uncertain. Each CDR3 is given with its conserved first and last residue. Fields, in order: CDR3 protein, CDR3 DNA, clone size, V gene, D gene, J gene. A D gene is named only where the DNA matches it firmly. A row's size may be missing; if present it is once, few, many or a size class.

CDR3aa: CAWSTGQLHSGNTIYF; CDR3nt: TGTGCCTGGAGCACTGGACAGCTTCACTCTGGAAACACCATATATTTT; abundance: once; v_gene: TRBV30; d_gene: -; j_gene: TRBJ1-3
CDR3aa: CASSLGGLNRGTQYF; CDR3nt: TGTGCCAGCAGCTTGGGGGGGCTAAACCGGGGTACGCAGTATTTT; abundance: -; v_gene: TRBV5-4; d_gene: -; j_gene: TRBJ2-3
CDR3aa: CASSERDSREAFF; CDR3nt: TGTGCCAGCAGTGAACGGGACAGCCGTGAAGCTTTCTTT; abundance: -; v_gene: TRBV25-1; d_gene: TRBD1; j_gene: TRBJ1-1
CDR3aa: CASSHLSTGNHGYTF; CDR3nt: TGTGCCAGCAGCCACCTCTCGACAGGGAATCATGGCTACACCTTC; abundance: -; v_gene: TRBV3-1/TRBV3-2; d_gene: TRBD1; j_gene: TRBJ1-2
CDR3aa: CASRATGGDQPQHF; CDR3nt: TGTGCCAGCAGAGCCACAGGGGGTGATCAGCCCCAGCATTTT; abundance: -; v_gene: TRBV6-5; d_gene: TRBD1; j_gene: TRBJ1-5
CDR3aa: CASRDRDFVTEAFF; CDR3nt: TGTGCCAGCCGGGACAGGGATTTTGTCACTGAAGCTTTCTTT; abundance: -; v_gene: TRBV2; d_gene: TRBD1; j_gene: TRBJ1-1
CDR3aa: CASSPPRGPSVTYEQYF; CDR3nt: TGTGCCAGCTCACCACCGAGAGGGCCTTCGGTCACCTACGAGCAGTACTTC; abundance: -; v_gene: TRBV18; d_gene: -; j_gene: TRBJ2-7
CDR3aa: CASSLVAQVSWIRTGELFF; CDR3nt: TGCGCCAGCAGCTTGGTGGCGCAGGTCAGCTGGATAAGGACCGGGGAGCTGTTTTTT; abundance: -; v_gene: TRBV5-1; d_gene: -; j_gene: TRBJ2-2
CDR3aa: CASSPEGVYTEAFF; CDR3nt: TGTGCCAGCTCACCCGAGGGGGTATACACTGAAGCTTTCTTT; abundance: -; v_gene: TRBV18; d_gene: -; j_gene: TRBJ1-1
CDR3aa: CASSTRDSSYEQYF; CDR3nt: TGTGCCAGCAGCACGCGGGACAGCTCCTACGAGCAGTACTTC; abundance: -; v_gene: TRBV9; d_gene: -; j_gene: TRBJ2-7
CDR3aa: CASRNDRGVYGYTF; CDR3nt: TGTGCCAGCAGGAACGACAGGGGCGTTTATGGCTACACCTTC; abundance: -; v_gene: TRBV6-5; d_gene: TRBD1; j_gene: TRBJ1-2
CDR3aa: CASSPGHSTDTQYF; CDR3nt: TGTGCCAGCAGCCCCGGACATAGCACAGATACGCAGTATTTT; abundance: -; v_gene: TRBV11-3; d_gene: -; j_gene: TRBJ2-3
CDR3aa: CASSLSGSPQNTGELFF; CDR3nt: TGTGCCAGCTCACTTTCCGGGTCCCCGCAAAACACCGGGGAGCTGTTTTTT; abundance: -; v_gene: TRBV18; d_gene: -; j_gene: TRBJ2-2
CDR3aa: CASSPDRDTEAFF; CDR3nt: TGTGCCAGCAGCCCGGACAGAGACACTGAAGCTTTCTTT; abundance: -; v_gene: TRBV5-4; d_gene: -; j_gene: TRBJ1-1
CDR3aa: CASSLSLAGGGYGYTF; CDR3nt: TGTGCCAGCAGTTTATCCCTGGCAGGGGGAGGCTATGGCTACACCTTC; abundance: once; v_gene: TRBV28; d_gene: TRBD1; j_gene: TRBJ1-2